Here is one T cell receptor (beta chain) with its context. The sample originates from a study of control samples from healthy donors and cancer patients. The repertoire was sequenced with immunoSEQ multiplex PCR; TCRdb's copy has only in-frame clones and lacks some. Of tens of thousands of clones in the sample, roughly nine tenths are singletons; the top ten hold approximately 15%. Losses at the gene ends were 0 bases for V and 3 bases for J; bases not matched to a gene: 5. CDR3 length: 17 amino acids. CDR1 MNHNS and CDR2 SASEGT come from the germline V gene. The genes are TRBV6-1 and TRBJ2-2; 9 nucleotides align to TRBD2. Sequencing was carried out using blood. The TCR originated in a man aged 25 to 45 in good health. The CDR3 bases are TGTGCCAGCAGTGAAGCCCCTAGCGGGGCTTACACCGGGGAGCTGTTTTTT. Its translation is CASSEAPSGAYTGELFF.